This entry lists 32 T cell receptor beta chains sequenced from one sample in a study of vaccination effects on CD4 cells after COVID-19. Their antigen targets remain unknown. When less than 12 days of culture had elapsed, CD4+ T cells were isolated. Of the BNT162b2 and mRNA-1273 vaccines, participants received two doses of one or the other. The data were produced by immunoSEQ multiplex PCR, yet TCRdb's version contains in-frame clones alone and is incomplete. The repertoire consists of tens of thousands of clones, with over 65% occurring once and the leading ten covering about 2.3%. The sequencing used CD4+ T cells from PBMCs cultured without peptide, collected after COVID-19 vaccination. Source of these receptors: a human donor who received a COVID-19 vaccine.

This clone was observed a handful of times. V and J are TRBV6-6 and TRBJ2-2; tentatively, D is TRBD2 (5 bases). Trimming removed 5 bases from V and 8 bases from J, with 9 bases in between. Germline V gene sequence: CDR1 MNHNY, CDR2 SVGAGI (reference sequence). The length of the CDR3 is 12 residues. The CDR3: CASSRLQGELFF. In nucleotides, the CDR3 is TGTGCCAGCAGTCGACTACAGGGGGAGCTGTTTTTT.

The V and J genes are TRBV6-2 or TRBV6-3 and TRBJ2-1; D is uncertain. Germline V lookup: CDR1 MNHEY, CDR2 SVGEGT. This CDR3 is built from 15 residues. V was shortened by 6 bases and J by 0 bases, with 12 bases between the two germline ends. CDR3 nucleotide sequence: TGTGCCAGCAGCCCCCCTGTGAGCTCCTACAATGAGCAGTTCTTC. Encoded protein: CASSPPVSSYNEQFF.

This chain connects TRBV5-1 to TRBJ1-1; no firm D call. CDR1 is SGHRS, CDR2 YFSETQ, per germline. The CDR3 has 14 amino acids. Trimming removed 2 bases from V and 6 bases from J, with 14 bases in between. CDR3 amino acids: CASSFGEFIAEAFF. In nucleotides, the CDR3 is TGCGCCAGCAGCTTCGGAGAGTTCATTGCTGAAGCTTTCTTT.

This sequence joins TRBV28 and TRBJ1-4; D not certain. The CDR3 runs 14 residues. Germline values: CDR1 MDHEN, CDR2 SYDVKM. V lost 5 bases and J lost 0, with 7 bases in between. The CDR3: CASSPYATNEKLFF. CDR3 bases: TGTGCCAGCAGTCCATATGCAACTAATGAAAAACTGTTTTTT.

The sample holds a few counts of this clone. The chain carries TRBV7-9 and TRBJ1-1; 8 nucleotides match TRBD1. This CDR3 region has 17 residues. The germline V gene encodes CDR1 SEHNR and CDR2 FQNEAQ (reference sequence). The V and J ends lost 8 bases and 5 bases, in that order; junction bases with no gene match: 19. DNA of the CDR3: TGTGCCAGCGGCAAACTGGGACAGGCCCATTTCGGAACTGAAGCTTTCTTT. Translated, it gives CASGKLGQAHFGTEAFF.

This clone was seen a handful of times. This chain uses TRBV3-1 (or the pseudogene TRBV3-2) with TRBJ2-7; 10 bases are a match to TRBD1. Germline values: CDR1 LGHDT, CDR2 YNNKEL (reference sequence). The length of the CDR3 is 18 residues. V was clipped by 1 base and J by 2 bases; unmatched bases: 11. The CDR3: CASSQARRQGACAYEQYV. Written as DNA, the CDR3 is TGTGCCAGCAGCCAAGCTAGGAGACAGGGGGCTTGCGCCTACGAGCAGTACGTC.

This rearrangement joins TRBV7-9 to TRBJ2-2, with D hard to call. Germline V gene lookup returns CDR1 SEHNR and CDR2 FQNEAQ (reference sequence). Between the trimmed V and J ends, which lost 0 bases and 0 bases, there was a span of 5 bases. This CDR3 is 15 amino acids long. The CDR3 loop is CASSLAGSNTGELFF. CDR3 in DNA: TGTGCCAGCAGCTTAGCGGGGTCGAACACCGGGGAGCTGTTTTTT.

The chain carries TRBV2 and TRBJ1-2, with TRBD1 as a possible D gene (6 bases). The CDR3 contains 11 residues. Trimming took 4 bases from V and 11 from J, leaving 11 bases between them. CDR1 SNHLY and CDR2 FYNNEI come from the germline V gene. CDR3 amino acids: CASSGNRDYTF. The CDR3 DNA reads as TGTGCCAGCAGTGGGAACAGGGATTACACCTTC. The full variable domain, in which reference TRBV2 and TRBJ1-2 provide the parts outside the CDR3, is EPEVTQTPSHQVTQMGQEVILRCVPISNHLYFYWYRQILGQKVEFLVSFYNNEISEKSEIFDDQFSVERPDGSNFTLKIRSTKLEDSAMYFCASSGNRDYTFGSGTRLTVV.

This sequence joins TRBV20-1 and TRBJ2-7; perhaps TRBD1 as D (5 bases). The CDR3 loop spans 14 amino acids. The germline V gene encodes CDR1 DFQATT and CDR2 SNEGSKA (reference sequence). Trimming took off 3 bases at V and 5 bases at J, with 17 bases between the two ends. The CDR3 loop is CSASRTTGFHEQYV. The CDR3 bases are TGCAGTGCTAGTCGTACTACAGGTTTCCACGAGCAGTACGTC.

The V call is TRBV7-3, the J call TRBJ2-1; 7 bases line up with TRBD2. The germline gives CDR1 SGHTA, CDR2 FQGTGA. V gave up 2 bases and J gave up 6 bases; unmatched junction bases: 10. This CDR3 has 16 residues. CDR3 in DNA: TGTGCCAGCAGCTTAGGGTCTAGCGGCAATCTCAATGAGCAGTTCTTC. It specifies CASSLGSSGNLNEQFF.

This clone appeared a few times. This chain uses TRBV2 with TRBJ1-5, with a tentative D call TRBD1 (6 bases). Germline V lookup: CDR1 SNHLY, CDR2 FYNNEI. V was shortened by 1 base and J by 7 bases, with 8 bases between the two germline ends. The CDR3 runs 13 residues. The CDR3, as DNA: TGTGCCAGCAGTGAAGGGACAGTCCAGCCCCAGCATTTT. It yields the protein CASSEGTVQPQHF.

Only one count was recorded for this clone. This chain links TRBV7-8 with TRBJ2-2, with D hard to call. Trimming removed 5 bases at V and 2 bases at J, with 6 bases between. The germline V gene has CDR1 SGHVS and CDR2 FQNEAQ. The CDR3 length is 13 residues. The CDR3 bases are TGTGCCAGCAGCAGACTTAACACCGGGGAGCTGTTTTTT. Encoded protein: CASSRLNTGELFF.

This sequence joins TRBV6-5 and TRBJ2-5; D unclear. V shed 0 bases and J shed 1 base, with 9 bases lying between them. CDR3 length equals 15 residues. From germline, CDR1 is MNHEY and CDR2 SVGAGI. The CDR3 region has the DNA TGTGCCAGCAGTTACTCGCCGGGCCTCCAAGAGACCCAGTACTTC. It specifies CASSYSPGLQETQYF.

The chain's CDR3 is CATSGSSSGNTIYF. The CDR3 coding sequence is TGTGCCACCTCGGGGTCAAGCTCTGGAAACACCATATATTTT. This chain connects TRBV18 to TRBJ1-3; D remains ambiguous. Per the germline V gene, CDR1 is KGHSH and CDR2 is LQKENI. The CDR3 spans 14 residues. V was pared by 10 bases and J by 0 bases, with 13 bases between. The full variable domain, its missing parts supplied by reference TRBV18 and TRBJ1-3, is NAGVMQNPRHLVRRRGQEARLRCSPMKGHSHVYWYRQLPEEGLKFMVYLQKENIIDESGMPKERFSAEFPKEGPSILRIQQVVRGDSAAYFCATSGSSSGNTIYFGEGSWLTVV.

The chain recombines TRBV19 with TRBJ2-2, with D perhaps matching TRBD2 (7 bases). V was trimmed by 3 bases and J by 5 bases, leaving 16 bases between them. The CDR3 has 16 residues. CDR1 LNHDA and CDR2 SQIVND come from the germline V gene (reference sequence). Written as DNA, the CDR3 is TGTGCCAGTAGTATTTTCCGGGGGGCGGATACCGGGGAGCTGTTTTTT. It yields the protein CASSIFRGADTGELFF.

The chain employs TRBV19 and TRBJ1-1; a weak D match, TRBD1 (5 bases). Germline CDR1 and CDR2: LNHDA and SQIVND (reference sequence). The CDR3 loop spans 17 amino acids. V was cut by 5 bases and J by 6 bases, with 25 bases left in between. The CDR3 region has the DNA TGTGCCAGTAGTCCCCAACCAAGGGGAAGTTTCCACGCTGAAGCTTTCTTT. Translating gives CASSPQPRGSFHAEAFF.

The chain has TRBV25-1 and TRBJ1-5; D unclear. V was cut by 3 bases and J by 2 bases, with 11 bases left in between. Germline V CDR1 and CDR2: MGHDK, SYGVNS. The CDR3 is made up of 15 amino acids. The CDR3 loop reads CASSDWSTGNQPQHF. CDR3 DNA sequence: TGTGCCAGCAGTGACTGGAGCACCGGCAATCAGCCCCAGCATTTT.

The J gene is TRBJ2-5, the V gene TRBV7-2; TRBD2 agrees at 8 bases. The CDR3 contains 14 residues. With V trimmed by 3 bases and J by 5 bases, 5 bases remained unmatched. Germline V lookup: CDR1 SGHTA, CDR2 FQGNSA. CDR3: CASSFGGGLETQYF. The CDR3 DNA is TGTGCCAGCAGCTTCGGGGGGGGGCTGGAGACCCAGTACTTC.

This chain joins TRBV5-8 and TRBJ1-2, with 8 bases aligning to TRBD1. The CDR3 spans 17 residues. The germline gives CDR1 SGHTS, CDR2 YDEGEE. Unmatched junction bases numbered 13, after V lost 0 bases and J lost 6 bases. CDR3 DNA sequence: TGTGCCAGCAGCTTGGCCGCAGGGGGCGTCAGAAGTGATGGCTACACCTTC. Amino acid sequence: CASSLAAGGVRSDGYTF.

The chain links TRBV6-5 to TRBJ1-3; D is possibly TRBD1 (6 bases). Trimming pared 6 bases from V and 0 bases from J, leaving 12 bases between. The CDR3 consists of 15 residues. Germline CDR1 reads MNHEY; CDR2 reads SVGAGI. The CDR3 loop reads CASSFDRSSGNTIYF. CDR3 sequence (DNA): TGTGCCAGCAGCTTCGACAGGTCCTCTGGAAACACCATATATTTT.

This clone came up a few times. The chain links TRBV3-1 (or the pseudogene TRBV3-2) to TRBJ1-2; D gene uncertain. CDR1 is LGHDT and CDR2 is YNNKEL in the germline V gene (reference sequence). V was pared by 3 bases and J by 13 bases, with 18 bases between. The CDR3 extends over 13 amino acids. The CDR3 loop reads CASSQSLDGSPTF. CDR3 DNA: TGTGCCAGCAGCCAGTCTTTAGACGGGTCTCCCACCTTC.

This chain connects TRBV5-1 to TRBJ2-5, with 8 bases aligning to TRBD2. Germline V gene lookup returns CDR1 SGHRS and CDR2 YFSETQ. J lost 5 bases, V lost 1 base, and 10 bases had no gene match. This CDR3 spans 16 amino acids. CDR3: CASSLSGGLIGETQYF. The CDR3 DNA reads TGCGCCAGCAGCTTGAGCGGGGGCCTCATCGGGGAGACCCAGTACTTC. Full variable domain (outside the CDR3, taken from reference TRBV5-1 and TRBJ2-5): KAGVTQTPRYLIKTRGQQVTLSCSPISGHRSVSWYQQTPGQGLQFLFEYFSETQRNKGNFPGRFSGRQFSNSRSEMNVSTLELGDSALYLCASSLSGGLIGETQYFGPGTRLLVL.

The chain has TRBV5-5 and TRBJ2-5; D is ambiguous. Germline V gene lookup returns CDR1 SGHKS and CDR2 YYEKEE (reference sequence). The CDR3 spans 13 residues. Trimming shortened V by 0 bases and J by 1 base, and 4 bases separated the two germline ends. The CDR3 here is CASSLASQETQYF. Written as DNA, the CDR3 is TGTGCCAGCAGCTTGGCCAGCCAAGAGACCCAGTACTTC.

The V and J genes are TRBV25-1 and TRBJ2-3; 9 positions match TRBD1. The V gene end was trimmed by 8 bases and the J gene end by 4 bases; junction bases not matched to a gene: 19. CDR1 MGHDK and CDR2 SYGVNS come from the germline V gene. The CDR3 consists of 18 residues. The CDR3, as DNA: TGTGCCAGCGAGGGGAAAGGGACAGGGTTAAGGGTTCCAGATACGCAGTATTTT. This sequence encodes CASEGKGTGLRVPDTQYF.

This chain connects TRBV19 to TRBJ2-6; TRBD1 matches 7 bases. The CDR3 sequence is 16 residues long. Germline values: CDR1 LNHDA, CDR2 SQIVND (reference sequence). Trimming at V came to 5 bases and at J to 2 bases, leaving 6 bases not matched to a gene. CDR3 nucleotides: TGTGCCAGTAGTGGACAGGTCTGGGCTGGGGCCAACGTCCTGACTTTC. Amino acid sequence: CASSGQVWAGANVLTF.

J is TRBJ1-4 and V is TRBV19, with 8 bases fitting TRBD1. CDR1 and CDR2 (germline): LNHDA, SQIVND (reference sequence). This CDR3 has 17 amino acids. The V segment lost 5 bases and the J segment 0 bases; nucleotides outside the gene matches: 8. The CDR3 reads CASSPRDRPTTNEKLFF. The CDR3 coding sequence is TGTGCCAGTAGTCCCCGGGACAGGCCAACAACTAATGAAAAACTGTTTTTT. The full variable domain, its missing parts supplied by reference TRBV19 and TRBJ1-4, is DGGITQSPKYLFRKEGQNVTLSCEQNLNHDAMYWYRQDPGQGLRLIYYSQIVNDFQKGDIAEGYSVSREKKESFPLTVTSAQKNPTAFYLCASSPRDRPTTNEKLFFGSGTQLSVL.

This chain links TRBV7-2 with TRBJ2-7; D is possibly TRBD1 (5 bases). Trimming cost V 0 bases and J 7 bases, with 10 bases left between them. CDR1 is SGHTA and CDR2 is FQGNSA in the germline V gene. This CDR3 spans 13 amino acids. The DNA for the CDR3 is TGTGCCAGCAGCTTAGCCAGGGCGAGGGAGCAGTACGTC. It yields the protein CASSLARAREQYV.

This clone has just one count. The chain recombines TRBV29-1 with TRBJ2-5; TRBD1 agrees at 7 bases. CDR1 SQVTM and CDR2 ANQGSEA come from the germline V gene. The CDR3 consists of 13 residues. J lost 5 bases, V lost 6 bases, and 9 bases had no gene match. The CDR3 loop is CSVDMTGMETQYF. The CDR3 DNA follows: TGCAGCGTAGACATGACAGGGATGGAGACCCAGTACTTC. Full variable domain (missing parts from reference TRBV29-1 and TRBJ2-5): SAVISQKPSRDICQRGTSLTIQCQVDSQVTMMFWYRQQPGQSLTLIATANQGSEATYESGFVIDKFPISRPNLTFSTLTVSNMSPEDSSIYLCSVDMTGMETQYFGPGTRLLVL.

In nucleotides, the CDR3 is TGCGCCAGCCGACTCCAAACAGGGGAGGGCACAGATACGCAGTATTTT. Translating gives CASRLQTGEGTDTQYF. This chain uses TRBV5-1 with TRBJ2-3; a possible D gene is TRBD1 (7 bases). The germline V and J ends were trimmed by 7 bases and 1 base, with 19 bases remaining between them. The CDR3 has 16 amino acids. The V gene's germline CDR1 is SGHRS and CDR2 YFSETQ.

The chain uses TRBV3-1 (or the pseudogene TRBV3-2) and TRBJ2-5, with TRBD2 matching over 9 bases. Germline V gene data show CDR1 as LGHDT and CDR2 as YNNKEL (reference sequence). The CDR3 runs 16 residues. J was trimmed by 4 bases and V by 1 base; bases with no gene match: 7. CDR3 nucleotides: TGTGCCAGCAGCCAAGTAGTGGCGGGGGGGCCAGAGACCCAGTACTTC. Translation: CASSQVVAGGPETQYF.

The chain combines TRBV11-2 with TRBJ1-3, with unresolved D. V was pared by 1 base and J by 0 bases, with 13 bases between. Germline assignment: CDR1 SGHAT and CDR2 FQNNGV. This CDR3 comprises 17 residues. The CDR3 region has the DNA TGTGCCAGCAGCTTAGTCTCTCGGCAGCTCTCTGGAAACACCATATATTTT. It specifies CASSLVSRQLSGNTIYF.

DNA for the CDR3: TGTGCCAGCAGTACGGGACTGCTCTACGAGCAGTACGTC. Translated, it gives CASSTGLLYEQYV. This chain uses TRBV28 with TRBJ2-7, with a weak D call TRBD2 (6 bases). With 5 bases removed from V and 3 bases from J, the gap between germline ends came to 11 bases. CDR1 is MDHEN and CDR2 is SYDVKM in the germline V gene. The CDR3 runs to 13 residues.